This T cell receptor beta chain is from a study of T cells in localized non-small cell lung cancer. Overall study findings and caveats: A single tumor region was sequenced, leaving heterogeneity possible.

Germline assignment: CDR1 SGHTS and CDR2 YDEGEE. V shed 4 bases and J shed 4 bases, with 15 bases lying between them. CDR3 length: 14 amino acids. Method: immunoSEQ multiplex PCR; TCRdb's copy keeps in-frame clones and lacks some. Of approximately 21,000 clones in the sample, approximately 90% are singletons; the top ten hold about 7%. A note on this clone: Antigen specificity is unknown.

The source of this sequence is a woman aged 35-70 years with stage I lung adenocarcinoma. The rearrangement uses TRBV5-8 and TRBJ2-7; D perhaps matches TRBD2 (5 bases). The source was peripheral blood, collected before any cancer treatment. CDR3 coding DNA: TGTGCCAGCAGCAGACCCACCGGGGTGTACGAGCAGTACTTC. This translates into CASSRPTGVYEQYF.